The 9 T cell receptor beta chains below were found in one sample sequenced in a study of persistence of HIV-infected CD4 T cells. Lysates of CMV-infected fibroblasts at approximately 9.6 ug/mL stimulated these cells. CD40L/CD69 double-negative CD45RO-high memory CD4+ T cells were collected. These TCRs' antigens remain unknown. This was the immunoSEQ version 4 assay in survey mode. TCRdb's copy holds only in-frame clones and misses some; the assay was immunoSEQ multiplex PCR. The sample includes fewer than 35,000 clones, 82% seen only once; the top ten take 5% to 7%. Sequences were derived from CD4+ T cells sorted from PBMCs after 18-hour stimulation, sampled from a patient who received antiretroviral therapy. Receptors were obtained from an adult woman with HIV who was CMV-seropositive.

This clone showed up just a few times. The J gene is TRBJ2-7, the V gene TRBV7-3; 7 bases match TRBD2. Looked up from germline, CDR1 is SGHTA and CDR2 is FQGTGA. The CDR3 is 17 residues long. The trim removed 1 base at V and 7 bases at J, leaving 16 bases unmatched. The DNA for the CDR3 is TGTGCCAGCAGCTTAATGCCCCTCGGGGCCACCGGGGGGGAGCAGTACTTC. Translation: CASSLMPLGATGGEQYF.

The V call is TRBV5-6, the J call TRBJ2-5; TRBD1 might be the D (6 bases). This CDR3 region has 13 residues. Trimming pared 5 bases from V and 4 bases from J, leaving 12 bases between. Germline V gene lookup returns CDR1 SGHDT and CDR2 YYEEEE. The CDR3 nucleotides are TGTGCCAGCAGTACCAGGGGACGAGAGACCCAGTACTTC. Translating gives CASSTRGRETQYF.

The chain has TRBV3-1 (or the pseudogene TRBV3-2) and TRBJ1-1, with TRBD1 as a possible D gene (6 bases). The CDR3 is made up of 15 amino acids. The V end lost 4 bases, the J end lost 4 bases, and 16 bases lay between the germline ends. Germline V lookup: CDR1 LGHDT, CDR2 YNNKEL (reference sequence). CDR3 DNA sequence: TGTGCCAGCAGCCTCGCCGGGACACAGTTCACTGAAGCTTTCTTT. It codes for CASSLAGTQFTEAFF.

The genes are TRBV5-5 and TRBJ1-2; D gene uncertain. V gave up 1 base and J gave up 5 bases, with 12 bases separating them. The CDR3 contains 14 residues. Germline V gene sequence: CDR1 SGHKS, CDR2 YYEKEE (reference sequence). Written as DNA, the CDR3 is TGTGCCAGCAGCTTGAGTCCGGGCTCATATGGCTACACCTTC. Amino acids: CASSLSPGSYGYTF. Full variable domain (missing parts from reference TRBV5-5 and TRBJ1-2): DAGVTQSPTHLIKTRGQQVTLRCSPISGHKSVSWYQQVLGQGPQFIFQYYEKEERGRGNFPDRFSARQFPNYSSELNVNALLLGDSALYLCASSLSPGSYGYTFGSGTRLTVV.

This clone has a single count. V is TRBV19 and J is TRBJ2-4; D is possibly TRBD2 (6 bases). The CDR3 length is 15 residues. From germline, CDR1 is LNHDA and CDR2 SQIVND (reference sequence). The ends were cut back, 7 bases at V and 7 bases at J, with 20 bases in the middle. The CDR3 spells CASNPRDGSGNIQYF. As DNA, the CDR3 is TGTGCCAGTAATCCACGAGACGGGAGCGGCAACATTCAGTACTTC.

The chain uses TRBV28 and TRBJ1-5; D not resolved. This CDR3 region has 15 residues. Per germline, CDR1 MDHEN and CDR2 SYDVKM. V was trimmed by 3 bases and J by 0 bases, leaving 9 bases between them. The CDR3 nucleotides are TGTGCCAGCAGTTTGGGAATTTATAGCAATCAGCCCCAGCATTTT. Amino acid sequence: CASSLGIYSNQPQHF.

The chain recombines TRBV11-3 with TRBJ2-3, with D possibly being TRBD1 (6 bases). CDR1 SGHNT and CDR2 YENEEA come from the germline V gene. CDR3 length: 14 amino acids. V was shortened by 5 bases and J by 0 bases, with 9 bases between the two germline ends. For the CDR3, the DNA is TGTGCCAGCAGCGGGGGCGGGAGCACAGATACGCAGTATTTT. Protein product: CASSGGGSTDTQYF.

The chain joins TRBV4-1 to TRBJ2-2; 10 bases are shared with TRBD2. Germline V gene lookup returns CDR1 MGHRA and CDR2 YSYEKL. This CDR3 region has 17 residues. Germline trimming cut 0 bases from V and 3 bases from J; bases unmatched to any gene: 4. The DNA for the CDR3 is TGCGCCAGCAGCCAAGAGGGGACTAGCGAATACACCGGGGAGCTGTTTTTT. Protein product: CASSQEGTSEYTGELFF.

The gene calls are TRBV7-3 and TRBJ2-3, with no clear D. The ends were cut back, 5 bases at V and 6 bases at J, with 12 bases in the middle. Germline assignment: CDR1 SGHTA and CDR2 FQGTGA. The CDR3 runs 13 residues. CDR3 in DNA: TGTGCCAGCAGCCTCGCCCATCAGGATACGCAGTATTTT. Translated, it gives CASSLAHQDTQYF.